The 10 T cell receptor beta chains in this list originate from one sample, sequenced in a study of cytomegalovirus exposure and HLA in healthy donors. Vbeta (60) and Jbeta (13) primers were used in the PCR. Here immunoSEQ multiplex PCR was the method, and the copy in TCRdb shows in-frame clones only, minus some. The repertoire holds 130,000 or so clones, with about 74% as singletons. Sequencing was done on a sample of PBMCs. These receptors all stem from a man aged 35 to 55 in good health and CMV-seropositive.

This clone has more than one count but fewer than ten. The chain uses TRBV2 and TRBJ1-6, with D possibly matching TRBD1 (5 bases). V was cut by 4 bases and J by 7 bases, with 11 bases left in between. CDR3 length: 14 amino acids. Germline values: CDR1 SNHLY, CDR2 FYNNEI. The CDR3 reads CASSGAGGNSPLHF. The CDR3 DNA reads TGTGCCAGCAGTGGGGCGGGGGGGAATTCACCCCTCCACTTT.

The rearrangement links TRBV5-8 to TRBJ1-1; the match to TRBD1 covers 7 bases. V lost 0 bases, J lost 4 bases, and 3 bases stayed unmatched. The CDR3 has 14 residues. CDR1 SGHTS and CDR2 YDEGEE come from the germline V gene. CDR3 residues: CASSLVQGGTEAFF. The DNA of the CDR3 is TGTGCCAGCAGCTTGGTCCAGGGGGGCACTGAAGCTTTCTTT.

The gene calls are TRBV7-9 and TRBJ2-3; a possible D gene is TRBD2 (6 bases). CDR1 and CDR2 from the germline V gene are SEHNR and FQNEAQ (reference sequence). The CDR3 consists of 15 residues. Trimming cost V 4 bases and J 6 bases, with 17 bases left between them. In nucleotides, the CDR3 is TGTGCCAGCAGCTCCTATCAGCGGGCGCTCGATACGCAGTATTTT. Translating it yields CASSSYQRALDTQYF.

The chain carries TRBV19 and TRBJ1-2; 7 bases fit TRBD1. The CDR3 is 14 residues long. Germline assignment: CDR1 LNHDA and CDR2 SQIVND (reference sequence). V lost 7 bases to trimming and J lost 8 bases; unmatched junction nucleotides: 13. Written as DNA, the CDR3 is TGTGCCAGTACGCGACCGGGACAGACTCGAGGCTACACCTTC. This gives the protein CASTRPGQTRGYTF.

The V and J genes are TRBV28 and TRBJ1-5, with D possibly TRBD1 on 6 matching bases. The V gene's germline CDR1 is MDHEN and CDR2 SYDVKM. The CDR3 loop spans 16 amino acids. Trimming removed 7 bases at V and 1 base at J, with 17 bases between. The CDR3 coding sequence is TGTGCCAGCACCCGAGGGGGAGGGATAAGCAATCAGCCCCAGCATTTT. The encoded protein is CASTRGGGISNQPQHF.

The chain combines TRBV21-1 with TRBJ2-1; the D call in the table, TRBD2, was not verified against the DNA. TRBV21-1 is marked as a pseudogene. The CDR3 contains 19 residues. CDR3 nucleotides: TGTGCCAGCAGCAAAGGGACTAGCGGGGGGACCCAGGACTACAATGAGCAGTTCTTC. It encodes CASSKGTSGGTQDYNEQFF.

The genes are TRBV27 and TRBJ2-2; maybe TRBD1 (6 bases). CDR1 MNHEY and CDR2 SMNVEV come from the germline V gene (reference sequence). The CDR3 extends over 16 amino acids. Trimming shortened V by 3 bases and J by 2 bases, and 13 bases separated the two germline ends. The CDR3 sequence is CASSFWGRINTGELFF. CDR3 in DNA: TGTGCCAGCAGTTTTTGGGGGCGGATTAACACCGGGGAGCTGTTTTTT.

This clone is a singleton in its sample. The chain joins TRBV2 to TRBJ1-2; TRBD1 matches at 9 bases. Germline V gene data show CDR1 as SNHLY and CDR2 as FYNNEI. This CDR3 comprises 14 residues. V was clipped by 5 bases and J by 2 bases; unmatched bases: 3. DNA of the CDR3: TGTGCCAGCAGTAGGGGACAGGGAAACTATGGCTACACCTTC. Encoded protein: CASSRGQGNYGYTF.

The V call is TRBV11-2, the J call TRBJ1-6; D may be TRBD1 (6 bases). This CDR3 region has 16 residues. In germline, CDR1 is SGHAT, CDR2 FQNNGV. V lost 5 bases to trimming and J lost 7 bases, with 18 bases between them. In DNA, the CDR3 is TGTGCCAGCAGCCCTCCGACAGGCTGGGGAAATTCACCCCTCCACTTT. The encoded protein is CASSPPTGWGNSPLHF.

The gene calls are TRBV6-1 and TRBJ2-5, with a weak D call TRBD2 (5 bases). Germline V gene lookup returns CDR1 MNHNS and CDR2 SASEGT. CDR3 size: 12 residues. V was cut by 2 bases and J by 11 bases, with 12 bases left in between. The CDR3: CASSEPGWEQYF. CDR3 sequence (DNA): TGTGCCAGCAGTGAACCAGGATGGGAGCAGTACTTC.